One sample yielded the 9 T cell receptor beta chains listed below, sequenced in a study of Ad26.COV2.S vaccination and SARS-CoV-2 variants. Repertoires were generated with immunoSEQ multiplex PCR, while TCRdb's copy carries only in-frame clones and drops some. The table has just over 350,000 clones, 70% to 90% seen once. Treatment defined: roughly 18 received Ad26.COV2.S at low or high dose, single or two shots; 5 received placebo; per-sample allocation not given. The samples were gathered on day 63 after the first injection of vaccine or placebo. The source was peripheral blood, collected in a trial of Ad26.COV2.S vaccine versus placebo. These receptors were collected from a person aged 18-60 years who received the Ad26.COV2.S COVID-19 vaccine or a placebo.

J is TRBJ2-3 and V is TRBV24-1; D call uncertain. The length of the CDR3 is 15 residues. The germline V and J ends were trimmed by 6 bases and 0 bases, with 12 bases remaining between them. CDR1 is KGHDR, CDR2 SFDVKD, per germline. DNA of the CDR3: TGTGCCACCAGTATCGGCTTGGGCAGCACAGATACGCAGTATTTT. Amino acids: CATSIGLGSTDTQYF.

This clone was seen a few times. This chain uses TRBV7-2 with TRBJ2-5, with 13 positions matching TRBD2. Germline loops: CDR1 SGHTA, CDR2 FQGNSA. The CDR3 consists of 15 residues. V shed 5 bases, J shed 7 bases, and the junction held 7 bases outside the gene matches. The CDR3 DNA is TGTGCCAGCAGCCAACTAGCGGGGGGGCTCCGGACCCAGTACTTC. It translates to CASSQLAGGLRTQYF.

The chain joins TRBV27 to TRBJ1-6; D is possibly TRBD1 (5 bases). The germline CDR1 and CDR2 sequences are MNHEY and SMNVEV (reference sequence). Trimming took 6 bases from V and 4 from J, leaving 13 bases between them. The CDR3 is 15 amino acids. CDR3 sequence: CASSDGHLYNSPLHF. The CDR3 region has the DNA TGTGCCAGCAGCGACGGACATCTTTATAATTCACCCCTCCACTTT.

Here the CDR3 DNA reads TGTGCCAGCAGCCAAGAGGGACTTTGGAACGAGCAGTACTTC. Translation gives CASSQEGLWNEQYF. The chain joins TRBV14 to TRBJ2-7; maybe TRBD2 (6 bases). CDR1 is SGHDN and CDR2 is FVKESK in the germline V gene. There are 14 residues in the CDR3. Trimming removed 0 bases from V and 5 bases from J, with 11 bases in between.

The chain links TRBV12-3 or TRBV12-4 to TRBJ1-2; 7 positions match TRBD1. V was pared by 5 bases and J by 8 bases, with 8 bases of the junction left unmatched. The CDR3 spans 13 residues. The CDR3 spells CASSRRQGQGYTF. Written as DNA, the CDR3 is TGTGCCAGCAGTCGAAGACAGGGCCAAGGCTACACCTTC.

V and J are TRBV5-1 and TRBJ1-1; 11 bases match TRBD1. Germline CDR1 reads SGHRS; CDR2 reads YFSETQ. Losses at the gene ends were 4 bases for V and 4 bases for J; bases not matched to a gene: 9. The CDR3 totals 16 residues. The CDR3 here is CASSQDRGQVFTEAFF. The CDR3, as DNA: TGCGCCAGCAGCCAGGACAGGGGGCAGGTGTTCACTGAAGCTTTCTTT.

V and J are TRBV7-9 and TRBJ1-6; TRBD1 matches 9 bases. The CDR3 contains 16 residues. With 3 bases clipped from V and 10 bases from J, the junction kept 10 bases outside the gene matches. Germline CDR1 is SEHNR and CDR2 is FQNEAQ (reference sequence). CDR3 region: CASSLGQGRINSPLHF. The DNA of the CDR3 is TGTGCCAGCAGCTTGGGACAGGGTAGAATAAACTCACCCCTCCACTTT.

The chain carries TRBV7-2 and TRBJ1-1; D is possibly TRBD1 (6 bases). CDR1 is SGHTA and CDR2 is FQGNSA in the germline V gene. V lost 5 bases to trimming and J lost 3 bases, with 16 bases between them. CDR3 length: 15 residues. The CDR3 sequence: CASSLLGGLDTEAFF. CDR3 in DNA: TGTGCCAGCAGCCTTCTGGGGGGCCTTGACACTGAAGCTTTCTTT.

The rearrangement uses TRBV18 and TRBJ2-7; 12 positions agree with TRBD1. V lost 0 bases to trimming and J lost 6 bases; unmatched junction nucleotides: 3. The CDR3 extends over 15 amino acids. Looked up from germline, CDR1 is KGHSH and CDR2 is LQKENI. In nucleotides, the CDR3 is TGTGCCAGCTCACCACCGGGGACAGGGGGCCTCGAGCAGTACTTC. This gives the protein CASSPPGTGGLEQYF.